The 5 T cell receptor beta chains reported below all come from one sample, sequenced in a study of T cell responses to AZD1222 COVID-19 vaccine. Profiling relied on immunoSEQ multiplex PCR, and the TCRdb table lists in-frame clones only, not all of them. The table includes some 85,000 clones, 91% detected once. The sample here was peripheral blood, taken on day 0 of AZD1222 vaccination. These receptors were collected from an adult in good health.

The chain is built from TRBV11-1 and TRBJ1-2; a weak D match, TRBD1 (6 bases). Trimming stripped 4 bases from V and 2 bases from J, with 17 bases between. This CDR3 is 16 amino acids long. Germline CDR1 reads SGHAT; CDR2 reads FQDESV (reference sequence). The CDR3, as DNA: TGTGCCAGCAGCTCCGGGGGTCAGGGGAACAACTATGGCTACACCTTC. Translated: CASSSGGQGNNYGYTF.

CDR3 sequence reads: CASSPRTGGNTEAFF. DNA for the CDR3: TGTGCCAGCTCACCAAGGACAGGGGGAAACACTGAAGCTTTCTTT. The chain carries TRBV18 and TRBJ1-1; 10 bases map to TRBD1. The CDR3 runs 15 residues. The V gene's germline CDR1 is KGHSH and CDR2 LQKENI. Germline trimming cut 2 bases from V and 2 bases from J; bases unmatched to any gene: 2.

The rearrangement links TRBV4-3 to TRBJ1-4, with TRBD1 identical over 8 bases. CDR1 and CDR2 from the germline V gene are LGHNA and YSLEER. After removal of 4 bases from V and 7 bases from J, the junction contained 8 bases not matched to a gene. The CDR3 loop spans 15 amino acids. The CDR3 here is CASSRSDRAVEKLFF. Here the CDR3 DNA reads TGCGCCAGCAGCCGTTCGGACAGGGCGGTTGAAAAACTGTTTTTT.

The genes are TRBV6-1 and TRBJ1-5; 7 bases line up with TRBD1. This CDR3 has 14 amino acids. The germline CDR1 and CDR2 sequences are MNHNS and SASEGT. The V gene end was trimmed by 3 bases and the J gene end by 4 bases; junction bases not matched to a gene: 3. The CDR3 spells CASSEDRSNQPQHF. CDR3 in DNA: TGTGCCAGCAGTGAGGACAGGTCAAATCAGCCCCAGCATTTT.

This rearrangement joins TRBV14 to TRBJ2-7; 10 bases are shared with TRBD2. V dropped 4 bases and J dropped 2; count of bases not matched to a gene: 5. The CDR3 contains 15 residues. CDR1 SGHDN and CDR2 FVKESK come from the germline V gene. CDR3 in amino acids: CASSRWTSGAYEQYF. In DNA form, the CDR3 reads TGTGCCAGCAGCCGATGGACTAGCGGCGCCTACGAGCAGTACTTC.